The sequence of this TCR beta chain was determined in a study of cytomegalovirus exposure and HLA in healthy donors. Points on this clone: Its antigen is undetermined.

The CDR3 runs to 12 residues. V shed 2 bases and J 10 bases; nucleotides not matched to a gene: 4. The germline CDR1 and CDR2 sequences are MDHEN and SYDVKM. Study-wide points: When analyzed later, a missense DCLRE1C variant was found to be linked to TCR beta V- and J-gene trimming.

60 Vbeta and 13 Jbeta primers were used in PCR. Sequenced by immunoSEQ multiplex PCR; TCRdb stores in-frame clones only, minus some. This repertoire shows about 150,000 clones, 81% found once; its top ten account for 1% to 1.5%. Sequencing was done on a sample of PBMCs. The receptor was isolated from a man aged 50 or older in good health and CMV-seropositive. The V gene is TRBV28, the J gene TRBJ1-1, with TRBD1 matching over 7 bases. DNA of the CDR3: TGTGCCAGCAGTTTAGAGAGGGGGCGAGCTTTCTTT. Translated, it gives CASSLERGRAFF.